Described below is a single TCR beta chain sequence and its context. Its antigen is currently not known. Per-base quality was not reported, and no clone a single base away is much larger than it. The sample originates from a study of blood T cell repertoires in COVID-19 (dated by TCRdb to the early 2020s). About the study as a whole: The collaborator samples originated in the United States, Italy and Spain and spanned the acute and convalescent phases of COVID-19. The dataset comprised deeply sampled blood TCRbeta repertoires from subjects exposed to, actively infected with, or recovered from COVID-19. A de-identified subject ID, COVID-19 status, age in years and sex were almost always included in the sample metadata. Samples came from the ongoing ImmuneRACE study (first 160 participants) plus 1,254 subjects from 6 global collaborators. A freely available public database, intended as a resource for researchers studying the immune response to SARS-CoV-2, is where the repertoires were released. The prospective study material was composed of cDNA or gDNA derived from T cells, B-cell-depleted T cells, or PBMCs. Where HLA class I and class II types were available, the types were taken from metadata supplied by the sample provider, not from assay-based typing.

TCRbeta CDR3 regions were amplified from genomic DNA using the immunoSEQ Assay, a bias-controlled multiplex PCR. The authors' pipeline ran thus. The number of nucleated cells in each sample was estimated from the amplification of reference gene primers within the assay. To quantify the absolute abundance of each unique TCRbeta CDR3 rearrangement, sequence reads were collapsed and filtered. Productive Simpson clonality was computed per sample as the square root of Simpson's diversity index over productive rearrangements. The table comes from immuneACCESS by way of TCRdb, which keeps in-frame sequences with V and J called. Part of the clones is missing from these tables; in studies checked, under half for an unresolved V gene and the rest for unknown reasons. The DNA was the basis for D and trimming; V, J and clone size are from that table. This sample is represented by roughly 60,000 clones; 86% of them were singletons. Of the sample, less than 1.5% falls within the top ten clones.

The full study reports these points: The amount of clinical and demographic metadata varied by source and participant and was provided uncurated.

Whole blood was collected in K2EDTA tubes by collaborating institutions according to the institutions' own protocols. Collaborator samples were shipped for TCRbeta analysis as frozen whole blood, isolated PBMCs, or DNA extracted from either sample type. The trim is 4 bases for V and 0 bases for J, with a gap of 13 bases between the germline ends. CDR1 and CDR2 are read off the germline V gene (reference sequence) as GTSNPN and SVGIG. The CDR3 runs 16 amino acids, cysteine and phenylalanine included. The CDR3 DNA has 48 bases and is translated from base 1. The sequence was collected from a man in his forties with acute or convalescent COVID-19. The V gene is TRBV30 and the J gene is TRBJ1-6; TRBD1 is a possible D gene, resting on 5 matching bases. The material sequenced was peripheral blood. CDR3 loop: CAWTGGSSSYNSPLHF. The nucleotide sequence is TGTGCCTGGACGGGGGGTTCAAGCTCCTATAATTCACCCCTCCACTTT.